This T cell receptor beta chain appears in the sequencing data of a study of blood T cell repertoires in COVID-19. The overall study: Researchers got acute and convalescent COVID-19 samples from the United States, Italy and Spain. In each case, the material was cDNA or gDNA derived from T cells, B-cell-depleted T cells, or PBMCs.

Authors' processing steps: Counts of nucleated cells, estimated from reference gene primer amplification, were obtained. Clones were read by immunoSEQ multiplex PCR, and TCRdb kept only the in-frame ones, dropping some. The V and J calls and clone size were taken over from that table, and D and trimming were inferred from the DNA. The table lists roughly 190,000 clones, around 85% of them singletons. The germline CDR1 and CDR2 sequences are MNHEY and SVGAGI. Trimming removed 7 bases at V and 8 bases at J, with 20 bases between. CDR3 size: 15 residues. The specimen sequenced was peripheral blood. The TCR sequence derives from a woman aged 55-69 years with acute or convalescent COVID-19. The chain is built from TRBV6-5 and TRBJ1-4; a possible D gene is TRBD1 (6 bases). The CDR3 sequence: CASTLSQGSSEKLFF. The DNA for the CDR3 is TGTGCCAGCACTCTAAGCCAGGGGTCAAGCGAAAAACTGTTTTTT.